The next 24 T cell receptor beta chains were all read from a single sample in a study of T cell repertoires in cytomegalovirus infection. Using its own MiXCR run on the reads, TCRdb lists one record per CDR3 protein. The sample yields around 900,000 distinct CDR3 sequences, roughly 30% seen once. No antigen has been assigned to these receptors. Sequences were derived from cultured CD8+ T cells from PBMCs, sampled from culture after CMV antigen stimulation. These receptors originate from a human donor in good health (CMV status not recorded). Some clones in this sample may be carry-over from other donors' samples.

This sequence joins TRBV27 and TRBJ2-3; the match to TRBD2 covers 9 bases. V trimming: 5 bases; J trimming: 13 bases; junction bases outside the gene matches: 4. Germline V gene sequence: CDR1 MNHEY, CDR2 SMNVEV (reference sequence). This CDR3 has 11 residues. In nucleotides, the CDR3 is TGTGCCAGCAGTCAGGGCGGGGGGGAGTATTTT. Translated: CASSQGGGEYF.

This clonotype occurred a few times. The chain couples TRBV7-2 to TRBJ1-1; perhaps TRBD1 as D (6 bases). CDR3 length: 15 residues. The ends were cut back, 1 base at V and 2 bases at J, with 11 bases in the middle. The germline CDR1 and CDR2 sequences are SGHTA and FQGNSA. This chain's CDR3 is CASSLGTVTNTEAFF. DNA of the CDR3: TGTGCCAGCAGCTTAGGGACAGTTACTAACACTGAAGCTTTCTTT.

In DNA, the CDR3 is TGTGCCAGCAGCGCAGATGTTCCAGGGGTCTCCTACAATGAGCAGTTCTTC. Its protein is CASSADVPGVSYNEQFF. V and J are TRBV7-6 and TRBJ2-1, with D possibly matching TRBD1 (6 bases). The CDR3 totals 17 residues. The germline V gene encodes CDR1 SGHVS and CDR2 FNYEAQ. V was cut by 5 bases and J by 0 bases, with 17 bases left in between.

This clonotype turned up a few times. The gene calls are TRBV6-5 and TRBJ2-7; D is uncertain. The CDR3 length is 13 residues. The germline V gene has CDR1 MNHEY and CDR2 SVGAGI. The V and J ends lost 0 bases and 5 bases respectively, with 8 bases between them. CDR3 in amino acids: CASSYSRSHEQYF. The DNA for the CDR3 is TGTGCCAGCAGTTACTCGAGAAGCCACGAGCAGTACTTC.

This clonotype was recorded a few times. The chain has TRBV24-1 and TRBJ2-1; no reliable D call. Deletions cut 5 bases from V and 10 bases from J, with 11 bases between. CDR3 size: 12 residues. Germline V gene sequence: CDR1 KGHDR, CDR2 SFDVKD. CDR3 DNA sequence: TGTGCCACCAGTGCCTCGGATGGCGAGCAGTTCTTC. Encoded protein: CATSASDGEQFF.

In this sample, this clonotype turned up a few times. The chain has TRBV5-6 and TRBJ2-4; 9 bases match TRBD1. Looked up from germline, CDR1 is SGHDT and CDR2 is YYEEEE. This CDR3 has 20 amino acids. The V segment lost 4 bases and the J segment 0 bases; nucleotides outside the gene matches: 17. Here the CDR3 DNA reads TGTGCCAGCAGCATTTCAAGAGGACAGGGGAGCCGACTAGCCAAAAACATTCAGTACTTC. Its translation is CASSISRGQGSRLAKNIQYF.

V and J are TRBV9 and TRBJ1-5, with 9 bases identical to TRBD1. This CDR3 comprises 16 residues. Germline CDR1 is SGDLS and CDR2 is YYNGEE. J gave up 0 bases and V 3 bases, and 4 bases lay outside the gene matches. The CDR3 loop reads CASSAGTGFSNQPQHF. For the CDR3, the DNA is TGTGCCAGCAGCGCCGGGACAGGGTTTAGCAATCAGCCCCAGCATTTT.

CDR3 in amino acids: CATSDSDPGELFF. In DNA, the CDR3 is TGTGCCACCAGTGATTCGGACCCCGGGGAGCTGTTTTTT. This chain uses TRBV24-1 with TRBJ2-2; D gene ambiguous. This CDR3 comprises 13 residues. Germline V gene sequence: CDR1 KGHDR, CDR2 SFDVKD. Trimming stripped 2 bases from V and 6 bases from J, with 6 bases between.

The rearrangement joins TRBV19 to TRBJ2-7; D ambiguous. The V gene's germline CDR1 is LNHDA and CDR2 SQIVND (reference sequence). The CDR3 extends over 14 amino acids. The V end was cut by 5 bases, the J end by 4 bases, with 15 bases between. This CDR3 is CASSGSADRYEQYF. DNA for the CDR3: TGTGCCAGTAGTGGGTCGGCGGATAGATACGAGCAGTACTTC. Full variable domain (rest looked up from reference TRBV19 and TRBJ2-7): DGGITQSPKYLFRKEGQNVTLSCEQNLNHDAMYWYRQDPGQGLRLIYYSQIVNDFQKGDIAEGYSVSREKKESFPLTVTSAQKNPTAFYLCASSGSADRYEQYFGPGTRLTVT.

With regard to this clonotype: A much larger clone differs by one base, so this may be a read error. The chain employs TRBV7-6 and TRBJ2-1, with no clear D. Looked up from germline, CDR1 is SGHVS and CDR2 is FNYEAQ. CDR3 length equals 13 residues. The CDR3 loop reads CAGSSAPLNEQFF. The DNA of the CDR3 is TGTGCCGGCAGCTCCGCCCCTTTGAATGAGCAGTTCTTC.

The chain has TRBV4-1 and TRBJ2-2, with D unclear. The CDR3 totals 13 residues. The V end was cut by 1 base, the J end by 5 bases, with 5 bases between. The V gene's germline CDR1 is MGHRA and CDR2 YSYEKL. The CDR3 loop is CASSQVTTGELFF. The CDR3 DNA reads as TGCGCCAGCAGCCAAGTAACTACCGGGGAGCTGTTTTTT.

V gene TRBV4-1 combines with J gene TRBJ2-7; D gene unclear. The CDR3 covers 15 residues. Trimming took 0 bases from V and 0 from J, leaving 9 bases between them. Germline assignment: CDR1 MGHRA and CDR2 YSYEKL. The CDR3 region is CASSQEHTSSYEQYF. The DNA for the CDR3 is TGCGCCAGCAGCCAAGAGCATACCAGCTCCTACGAGCAGTACTTC.

V and J are TRBV7-3 and TRBJ2-7; no clear D gene. There are 14 residues in the CDR3. Germline CDR1 and CDR2: SGHTA and FQGTGA. V was clipped by 5 bases and J by 2 bases, with 13 bases between them. CDR3 coding DNA: TGTGCCAGCAGCCACGAAGGCAGAGCCTACGAGCAGTACTTC. It encodes CASSHEGRAYEQYF.

The chain uses TRBV27 and TRBJ2-1; D call uncertain. Germline V gene sequence: CDR1 MNHEY, CDR2 SMNVEV (reference sequence). V gave up 2 bases and J gave up 5 bases, with 10 bases separating them. The CDR3 is 14 amino acids. CDR3 sequence reads: CASSLARLNNEQFF. The CDR3 DNA sequence: TGTGCCAGCAGTTTAGCCCGGTTAAACAATGAGCAGTTCTTC.

V usage is TRBV12-3 or TRBV12-4 and J usage is TRBJ1-2; D is perhaps TRBD1 (5 bases). This CDR3 contains 12 residues. The germline V and J ends were trimmed by 7 bases and 7 bases, with 13 bases remaining between them. DNA of the CDR3: TGTGCCAGCACCAGGGAAAGCTTTGGCTACACCTTC. Translated: CASTRESFGYTF.

There are a few counts of this clonotype. The rearrangement uses TRBV12-3 or TRBV12-4 and TRBJ2-1; D uncertain. This CDR3 is 15 amino acids long. V was trimmed by 6 bases and J by 0 bases, leaving 12 bases between them. CDR3 in amino acids: CASSPAYNSYNEQFF. CDR3 coding DNA: TGTGCCAGCAGCCCTGCCTACAACTCCTACAATGAGCAGTTCTTC.

The chain has TRBV4-1 and TRBJ1-1; TRBD1 might be the D (6 bases). V shed 4 bases and J shed 0 bases, with 12 bases lying between them. This CDR3 spans 15 amino acids. Germline-derived CDR1 and CDR2 are MGHRA and YSYEKL. CDR3 DNA sequence: TGCGCCAGCAGCCGGAACAGGGAAATGAACACTGAAGCTTTCTTT. Translating it yields CASSRNREMNTEAFF.

V and J are TRBV19 and TRBJ2-1, with 8 bases lining up with TRBD2. The CDR3 has 15 amino acids. CDR1 is LNHDA and CDR2 is SQIVND in the germline V gene (reference sequence). After removal of 7 bases from V and 8 bases from J, the junction contained 13 bases not matched to a gene. The DNA of the CDR3 is TGTGCCAGTACCTCTCGGGGGGGGGCCGTGGATGAGCAGTTCTTC. The encoded protein is CASTSRGGAVDEQFF.

V is TRBV6-5 and J is TRBJ2-3; D call uncertain. The V end was cut by 1 base, the J end by 0 bases, with 8 bases between. CDR1 is MNHEY, CDR2 SVGAGI, per germline. This CDR3 region has 15 residues. DNA for the CDR3: TGTGCCAGCAGTTACTTTTTGGGTAGCACAGATACGCAGTATTTT. Its protein is CASSYFLGSTDTQYF.

This clonotype was picked up a small number of times. This rearrangement joins TRBV7-9 to TRBJ2-1; 13 bases align to TRBD2. Trimming removed 6 bases from V and 5 bases from J; junction bases left unmatched: 4. The CDR3 extends over 15 amino acids. Germline V CDR1 and CDR2: SEHNR, FQNEAQ (reference sequence). CDR3 coding DNA: TGTGCCAGCAGGCGGACTAGCGGGGGTCACAATGAGCAGTTCTTC. It translates to CASRRTSGGHNEQFF.

In this sample, this clonotype turned up a few times. This rearrangement joins TRBV12-3 or TRBV12-4 to TRBJ2-7; no reliable D call. CDR3 size: 14 residues. V gave up 6 bases and J gave up 5 bases, with 17 bases separating them. The CDR3 DNA is TGTGCCAGCAGCCCCGGACGGTATCTCGACGAGCAGTACTTC. Translated, it gives CASSPGRYLDEQYF.

The chain employs TRBV5-6 and TRBJ2-5; D is perhaps TRBD2 (6 bases). Germline V CDR1 and CDR2: SGHDT, YYEEEE. There are 14 residues in the CDR3. Trimming stripped 1 base from V and 4 bases from J, with 11 bases between. The CDR3 protein is CASSLKRRGETQYF. The CDR3 region has the DNA TGTGCCAGCAGCTTGAAGAGGCGGGGAGAGACCCAGTACTTC.

This clonotype has just a few counts. This chain connects TRBV6-1 to TRBJ2-5; D is unresolved. Looked up from germline, CDR1 is MNHNS and CDR2 is SASEGT. V was cut by 1 base and J by 4 bases, with 13 bases left in between. The CDR3 consists of 15 residues. CDR3 amino acids: CASSEENNVGETQYF. DNA of the CDR3: TGTGCCAGCAGTGAAGAGAACAATGTGGGAGAGACCCAGTACTTC.

The chain carries TRBV19 and TRBJ1-2, with 7 bases matching TRBD1. The CDR3 is made up of 13 amino acids. CDR1 is LNHDA, CDR2 SQIVND, per germline (reference sequence). For the CDR3, the DNA is TGTGTCACCAATATAGGGGGCTCCTATGGCTACACCTTC. Residues: CVTNIGGSYGYTF.